The rows below give T cell receptor beta chains drawn from one sample of a study of identical twins' blood T cells. TCRdb re-called the 5' RACE reads through MiXCR, storing one row per CDR3 protein. The table shows 300,000 to 400,000 distinct CDR3 sequences, with roughly 27% occurring only once. The sample comprised PBMCs. These receptors were obtained from a woman between 18 and 55 years old in good health. CDR3s include the opening cysteine and the closing phenylalanine or tryptophan. Fields, in order: J gene, clone size, D gene, V gene, CDR3 protein, CDR3 DNA. D genes are given only for firm matches. Clone size is stated in some rows and not others, as once, few, many or a class when expanded.

TRBJ1-6 . . TRBV5-1 CASSLRQPNSPLHF TGCGCCAGCAGCTTGAGGCAGCCTAATTCACCCCTCCACTTT
TRBJ2-1 . TRBD1 TRBV5-1 CASSLTGTDYNEQLF TGCGCCAGCAGCTTGACCGGGACAGACTACAATGAGCAGCTCTTC
TRBJ1-4 . . TRBV12-3/TRBV12-4 CASSRIGATNEKLFF TGTGCCAGCAGTAGGATTGGGGCAACTAATGAAAAACTGTTTTTT
TRBJ2-2 few . TRBV7-2 CASSWTTSGTGELFF TGTGCCAGCAGCTGGACTACTTCGGGCACCGGGGAGCTGTTTTTT
TRBJ1-1 few . TRBV10-3 CAISERADEAFF TGTGCCATCAGTGAGAGGGCAGATGAAGCTTTCTTT
TRBJ1-6 . . TRBV5-1 CASSLTYLQIDHSPLHF TGCGCCAGCAGCTTGACGTACTTACAGATTGATCATTCACCCCTCCACTTT
TRBJ1-2 few TRBD1 TRBV20-1 CSGQGAGRTNYGYTF TGCAGTGGGCAGGGGGCGGGTAGGACTAACTATGGCTACACCTTC
TRBJ2-5 . TRBD2 TRBV7-2 CASRSRLAGETQYF TGTGCCAGCAGATCGCGACTAGCTGGGGAGACCCAGTACTTC
TRBJ2-7 . TRBD2 TRBV20-1 CSARNHLRGGMLSSYEQYF TGCAGTGCTAGAAACCACTTGCGGGGGGGAATGCTAAGCTCCTACGAGCAGTACTTC
TRBJ2-1 few . TRBV14 CASSQVSGDEQFF TGTGCCAGCAGCCAAGTCTCGGGAGATGAGCAGTTCTTC
TRBJ2-7 . . TRBV11-1 CASSQLSFSYRAYEQYF TGTGCCAGCAGTCAGTTGTCGTTCTCATATCGAGCCTACGAGCAGTACTTC
TRBJ1-6 many . TRBV6-5 CASSRSNSPLHF TGTGCCAGCAGTCGTTCTAATTCACCCCTCCACTTT
TRBJ1-5 . TRBD1 TRBV2 CASSDQGGQPQHF TGTGCCAGCAGTGACCAGGGGGGTCAGCCCCAGCATTTT
TRBJ1-1 many . TRBV20-1 CSARAGHKNTEAFF TGCAGTGCTAGAGCTGGGCATAAGAACACTGAAGCTTTCTTT
TRBJ1-2 many . TRBV7-9 CASSLGVSTYGYTF TGTGCCAGCAGCTTAGGAGTTTCGACTTATGGCTACACCTTC
TRBJ2-3 few . TRBV20-1 CSARPLSVASTDTQYF TGCAGTGCTAGACCGCTAAGCGTAGCGAGCACAGATACGCAGTATTTT
TRBJ2-1 few TRBD1 TRBV3-1 CASSFRGQLYNEQFF TGTGCCAGCAGCTTCCGGGGACAGCTTTACAATGAGCAGTTCTTC
TRBJ2-1 few TRBD1 TRBV2 CASLNRGPYNEQFF TGTGCCAGCTTGAACAGGGGACCCTACAATGAGCAGTTCTTC
TRBJ2-7 . . TRBV6-2/TRBV6-3 CVSSFLASSGEQYF TGTGTCAGCAGTTTCCTGGCTTCCTCGGGTGAGCAGTACTTC
TRBJ2-4 . . TRBV12-3/TRBV12-4 CASSPRTRGKNIQYF TGTGCCAGCAGCCCACGCACCCGGGGTAAAAACATTCAGTACTTC
TRBJ1-5 . . TRBV5-8 CASSLGDSNNQPQHF TGTGCCAGCAGCTTGGGTGACAGCAACAATCAGCCCCAGCATTTT
TRBJ1-1 . . TRBV12-3/TRBV12-4 CASRHLGNTEAFF TGTGCCAGCAGACACTTGGGGAACACTGAAGCTTTCTTT
TRBJ2-2 few TRBD1 TRBV6-2/TRBV6-3 CASSSYRGKGTGELFF TGTGCCAGCAGCTCCTACAGGGGCAAAGGCACCGGGGAGCTGTTTTTT
TRBJ1-1 few TRBD1 TRBV5-1 CASSISTGGQVPFF TGCGCCAGCAGCATCTCGACAGGGGGCCAGGTGCCTTTCTTT
TRBJ1-6 . . TRBV10-2 CATLGGLGSYNSPLHF TGCGCCACCCTCGGGGGCCTGGGCTCCTATAATTCACCCCTCCACTTT
TRBJ2-6 few . TRBV12-3/TRBV12-4 CASSSHGANVLTF TGTGCCAGCAGTTCGCATGGGGCCAACGTCCTGACTTTC
TRBJ1-5 few . TRBV2 CASSEFVLAPQHF TGTGCCAGCAGTGAATTCGTTCTGGCGCCCCAGCATTTT
TRBJ1-1 . . TRBV12-3/TRBV12-4 CASSLSAGAIVRAFF TGTGCCAGCAGTTTGTCGGCAGGGGCCATCGTCAGAGCTTTCTTT
TRBJ2-1 many TRBD2 TRBV7-8 CASTLSGVFNEQFF TGTGCCAGCACCTTAAGCGGGGTATTCAATGAGCAGTTCTTC
TRBJ1-4 . . TRBV12-3/TRBV12-4 CASSLGTLREKLFF TGTGCCAGCAGTTTGGGGACCCTGAGGGAAAAACTGTTTTTT
TRBJ2-1 . . TRBV2 CASRDRSPYNEQFF TGTGCCAGCAGGGACAGATCCCCCTACAATGAGCAGTTCTTC
TRBJ2-5 once . TRBV11-2 CASSRRLVLKETQYF TGTGCCAGCAGCCGGCGACTAGTTCTAAAAGAGACCCAGTACTTC
TRBJ2-1 . . TRBV27 CASSFFGDEQFF TGTGCCAGCAGTTTTTTCGGGGATGAGCAGTTCTTC
TRBJ2-2 few TRBD1 TRBV18 CASSPPTGTGFGELFF TGTGCCAGCTCACCACCTACCGGGACAGGGTTCGGGGAGCTGTTTTTT
TRBJ2-3 many . TRBV6-6 CASSYQGAVTHEEYF TGTGCCAGCAGTTATCAAGGGGCCGTTACCCATGAAGAGTATTTT
TRBJ2-7 many . TRBV4-1 CASSHAGGIGYEQYF TGCGCCAGCAGCCACGCCGGGGGCATTGGCTACGAGCAGTACTTC
TRBJ2-1 few TRBD2 TRBV20-1 CSARGSGRARAYNEQFF TGCAGTGCTAGAGGTAGCGGGAGGGCCAGGGCCTACAATGAGCAGTTCTTC
TRBJ2-3 . . TRBV7-8 CASRPTAGTDTQYF TGTGCCAGCAGACCGACGGCGGGCACAGATACGCAGTATTTT
TRBJ1-5 . . TRBV6-1 CASCDVRGQPQHF TGTGCCAGCTGTGATGTTAGAGGGCAGCCCCAGCATTTT
TRBJ2-1 few . TRBV5-1 CASSATRRAYNEQFF TGCGCCAGCAGCGCGACTAGGCGGGCCTACAATGAGCAGTTCTTC
TRBJ2-3 few . TRBV3-1 CASSQGSRFPQYF TGTGCCAGCAGCCAAGGCTCGCGGTTTCCGCAGTATTTT
TRBJ1-1 . . TRBV6-2/TRBV6-3 CASNLWQWSAEAFF TGTGCCAGCAATTTGTGGCAGTGGTCGGCTGAAGCTTTCTTT
TRBJ1-2 . . TRBV5-5 CASSFASWPLYGYTF TGTGCCAGCAGCTTCGCTAGTTGGCCCCTCTATGGCTACACCTTC
TRBJ1-1 . TRBD1 TRBV12-3/TRBV12-4 CASSRGQGAGEAFF TGTGCCAGCAGTAGGGGACAGGGGGCGGGTGAAGCTTTCTTT
TRBJ2-1 . . TRBV7-8 CASSRGTWTYNEQFF TGTGCCAGCAGCCGAGGGACATGGACATACAATGAGCAGTTCTTC
TRBJ1-4 many . TRBV20-1 CSARRAEGGEKLFF TGCAGTGCTAGGCGGGCAGAGGGAGGAGAAAAACTGTTTTTT
TRBJ2-1 few . TRBV29-1 CSAGQTNEQFF TGCAGCGCAGGACAAACCAATGAGCAGTTCTTC
TRBJ2-3 . TRBD2 TRBV11-1 CASGRPLAGSDTQYF TGTGCCTCGGGGCGGCCCTTAGCGGGGTCAGATACGCAGTATTTT
TRBJ2-5 . TRBD2 TRBV2 CASSSGGTGETQYF TGTGCCAGCAGTAGCGGGGGTACCGGGGAGACCCAGTACTTC
TRBJ2-2 many . TRBV12-3/TRBV12-4 CASSLLGGELFF TGTGCCAGCAGTTTGTTGGGCGGGGAGCTGTTTTTT
TRBJ1-1 . . TRBV7-9 CTSSPWNTEAFF TGTACCAGCAGCCCCTGGAACACTGAAGCTTTCTTT
TRBJ1-3 . TRBD1 TRBV5-1 CASSPTGGIGNTIYF TGCGCCAGCAGCCCCACAGGGGGCATCGGAAACACCATATATTTT
TRBJ2-5 many TRBD1 TRBV20-1 CSGLTGETQYF TGCAGTGGACTGACAGGGGAGACCCAGTACTTC
TRBJ1-1 . TRBD1 TRBV4-1 CASSRGGTGAEAFF TGCGCCAGCAGCCGCGGCGGGACAGGGGCTGAAGCTTTCTTT
TRBJ1-1 . . TRBV29-1 CSVEGSPTGTNTEAFF TGCAGCGTTGAAGGAAGTCCCACAGGGACTAACACTGAAGCTTTCTTT
TRBJ2-7 . TRBD2 TRBV25-1 CASSASGTSGAHTYEQYF TGTGCCAGCAGTGCCTCCGGGACTAGCGGCGCACACACCTACGAGCAGTACTTC
TRBJ2-2 . TRBD2 TRBV10-3 CAISQLAGNTGELFF TGTGCCATCTCCCAACTAGCGGGGAACACCGGGGAGCTGTTTTTT
TRBJ1-1 . . TRBV7-9 CASSPGEVPNTEAFF TGTGCCAGCAGCCCAGGGGAGGTTCCGAACACTGAAGCTTTCTTT